The source of this T cell receptor beta chain is a study of shared clonotypes between healthy human individuals. This clone was picked up one time. Within the sample, other DNA sequences also encode this same CDR3. Trimming pared 5 bases from V and 4 bases from J, leaving 6 bases between. Germline loops: CDR1 SEHNR, CDR2 FQNEAQ (reference sequence). The CDR3 totals 11 residues. Clones were sequenced by immunoSEQ multiplex PCR, and TCRdb holds only the in-frame ones, with some missing. The sample yields over a million clones, 95% to 99% seen once. V is TRBV7-9 and J is TRBJ2-7; no reliable D call. The TCR originated in a man aged 30-40 years in good health. Sequenced: naive CD4+ T cells sorted from blood. The subset was: CD45RA+ positively selected. The CDR3 sequence is CASSPAYEQYF. CDR3 nucleotide sequence: TGTGCCAGCAGCCCTGCTTACGAGCAGTACTTC.